A single T cell receptor beta chain is shown here with its context. Followed over time, Seattle patients had been enrolled while infection was active. This entry comes from a study of blood T cell repertoires in COVID-19. As for the study in general: Acute and convalescent COVID-19 specimens originated in the United States, Italy and Spain.

Original processing notes: Reference gene primer amplification gave estimated nucleated cell counts. Clones were sequenced by immunoSEQ multiplex PCR, and TCRdb holds only the in-frame ones, with some missing. The D gene and trimming were derived from the DNA, and the V and J assignments and clone size from that table. This sample has fewer than 700,000 clones, with 85% to 90% found just once. V shed 8 bases and J 6 bases; nucleotides not matched to a gene: 7. CDR3 length equals 13 residues. Germline loops: CDR1 MGHRA, CDR2 YSYEKL. V is TRBV4-1 and J is TRBJ1-2; 9 nucleotides align to TRBD1. The sequence came from a woman in her forties or fifties with COVID-19, enrolled during active disease. The sequencing input was peripheral blood. This CDR3 reads CASHGTGTHGYTF. CDR3 coding DNA: TGCGCCAGCCACGGGACAGGGACCCATGGCTACACCTTC.